Below, 26 T cell receptor beta chains from the same sample are listed, as sequenced in a study of blood T cell repertoires in COVID-19 (dated by TCRdb to 2020 to 2022). Library construction relied on the immunoSEQ multiplex PCR assay. What TCRdb holds here is the immuneACCESS table cut down to in-frame rearrangements. Part of the clones is not present; checked against another copy, under half of the missing clones reflect an unresolved V gene, and the others are unexplained. Across this sample there are 150,000 or so clones, with approximately 92% seen only once. Around 16% of the sample is held by the ten biggest clonotypes. The sample taken for sequencing was peripheral blood. These receptors originate from a woman between 35 and 50 years old with acute or convalescent COVID-19.

J is TRBJ2-7 and V is TRBV4-1; 11 bases fit TRBD1. Germline V gene data show CDR1 as MGHRA and CDR2 as YSYEKL. This CDR3 is built from 15 residues. J gave up 7 bases and V 4 bases, and 9 bases lay outside the gene matches. CDR3 nucleotides: TGCGCCAGCAGCCGCACCGGACAGGGGGCACGGGAGCAGTACTTC. This codes for CASSRTGQGAREQYF.

The rearrangement links TRBV30 to TRBJ2-2, with 8 positions matching TRBD2. Per the germline V gene, CDR1 is GTSNPN and CDR2 is SVGIG (reference sequence). The CDR3 consists of 15 residues. Losses at the gene ends were 2 bases for V and 3 bases for J; bases not matched to a gene: 5. CDR3 sequence: CAWSKRERYTGELFF. The CDR3 DNA reads as TGTGCCTGGAGTAAGCGGGAGAGATACACCGGGGAGCTGTTTTTT.

This clone showed up just once. The CDR3 region is CASSPRIGELFF. CDR3 bases: TGTGCCAGCAGCCCCAGGATCGGGGAGCTGTTTTTT. The rearrangement links TRBV7-9 to TRBJ2-2; D unclear. This CDR3 comprises 12 residues. Trimming took off 5 bases at V and 7 bases at J, with 8 bases between the two ends. CDR1 and CDR2 from the germline V gene are SEHNR and FQNEAQ (reference sequence).

This chain uses TRBV5-1 with TRBJ1-1; possibly TRBD1 for D (6 bases). This CDR3 contains 16 residues. CDR1 is SGHRS and CDR2 is YFSETQ in the germline V gene. V was trimmed by 0 bases and J by 3 bases, leaving 15 bases between them. The CDR3 sequence: CASSLEGGSGHTEAFF. The CDR3 region has the DNA TGCGCCAGCAGCTTGGAAGGGGGTTCAGGACACACTGAAGCTTTCTTT. The full variable domain, rest sourced from reference TRBV5-1 and TRBJ1-1, is KAGVTQTPRYLIKTRGQQVTLSCSPISGHRSVSWYQQTPGQGLQFLFEYFSETQRNKGNFPGRFSGRQFSNSRSEMNVSTLELGDSALYLCASSLEGGSGHTEAFFGQGTRLTVV.

There are a few counts of this clone. The chain links TRBV27 to TRBJ2-4; D is perhaps TRBD1 (5 bases). The CDR3 has 15 residues. The V and J ends lost 6 bases and 2 bases respectively, with 14 bases between them. CDR1 is MNHEY and CDR2 is SMNVEV in the germline V gene (reference sequence). The CDR3 here is CASSSLQGSKNIQYF. CDR3 DNA: TGTGCCAGCAGCAGCCTTCAGGGATCCAAAAACATTCAGTACTTC.

The chain has TRBV19 and TRBJ2-3, with TRBD2 matching 7 bases. This CDR3 has 15 residues. V lost 3 bases to trimming and J lost 5 bases; unmatched junction nucleotides: 8. Germline values: CDR1 LNHDA, CDR2 SQIVND (reference sequence). The CDR3 reads CASSIENVAGDTQYF. Written as DNA, the CDR3 is TGTGCCAGTAGTATTGAGAATGTAGCGGGAGATACGCAGTATTTT.

This chain uses TRBV2 with TRBJ1-1; the D gene is possibly TRBD1 (5 bases). CDR1 is SNHLY and CDR2 is FYNNEI in the germline V gene. CDR3 length: 14 residues. Trimming shortened V by 8 bases and J by 0 bases, and 13 bases separated the two germline ends. The CDR3 reads CASRVRAMNTEAFF. The CDR3 region has the DNA TGTGCCAGCCGCGTCAGGGCTATGAACACTGAAGCTTTCTTT.

In this sample, this clone turned up once. The rearrangement links TRBV7-2 to TRBJ1-2; TRBD1 agrees at 11 bases. The CDR3 has 14 amino acids. V dropped 5 bases and J dropped 4; count of bases not matched to a gene: 3. The germline CDR1 and CDR2 sequences are SGHTA and FQGNSA. The CDR3 nucleotides are TGTGCCAGCAGCATAGGGACAGGGGGCTATGGCTACACCTTC. Translation: CASSIGTGGYGYTF.

This rearrangement joins TRBV11-2 to TRBJ2-3, with D perhaps matching TRBD1 (5 bases). V shed 1 base and J shed 5 bases, with 7 bases lying between them. Per germline, CDR1 SGHAT and CDR2 FQNNGV. This CDR3 region has 13 residues. CDR3: CASSLGTRDTQYF. The CDR3 coding sequence is TGTGCCAGCAGCTTAGGGACAAGAGATACGCAGTATTTT.

This sequence joins TRBV4-1 and TRBJ2-7, with D possibly being TRBD1 (6 bases). Germline V lookup: CDR1 MGHRA, CDR2 YSYEKL. This CDR3 contains 14 residues. V shed 1 base and J shed 7 bases, with 14 bases lying between them. CDR3 amino acids: CASSQGQGIWEQYF. Here the CDR3 DNA reads TGCGCCAGCAGCCAAGGGCAGGGGATTTGGGAGCAGTACTTC.

CDR3: CASSFRTSGSGEQFF. CDR3 nucleotide sequence: TGTGCCAGCAGCTTCCGGACTAGCGGGAGCGGGGAGCAGTTCTTC. This chain uses TRBV11-3 with TRBJ2-1, with 13 bases matching TRBD2. The CDR3 contains 15 residues. The germline V gene encodes CDR1 SGHNT and CDR2 YENEEA. V shed 3 bases, J shed 10 bases, and the junction held 6 bases outside the gene matches.

The genes are TRBV7-2 and TRBJ1-4; 7 bases align to TRBD1. Germline trimming cut 5 bases from V and 3 bases from J; bases unmatched to any gene: 6. Per germline, CDR1 SGHTA and CDR2 FQGNSA. The CDR3 spans 15 residues. CDR3 protein: CASSLRQGPNEKLFF. Here the CDR3 DNA reads TGTGCCAGCAGCCTCAGACAGGGCCCTAATGAAAAACTGTTTTTT.

There are a few counts of this clone. V is TRBV7-2 and J is TRBJ2-7; 9 nucleotides line up with TRBD2. The ends lost 2 bases at V and 4 bases at J; junction bases unmatched: 9. The germline V gene has CDR1 SGHTA and CDR2 FQGNSA. The CDR3 contains 16 residues. The CDR3 region is CASSLWGGRGQYEQYF. The DNA for the CDR3 is TGTGCCAGCAGCTTATGGGGCGGGAGGGGTCAATACGAGCAGTACTTC.

In its sample, this clone was seen a few times. The chain is built from TRBV5-1 and TRBJ2-7; D ambiguous. Germline V lookup: CDR1 SGHRS, CDR2 YFSETQ. The V and J ends lost 1 base and 5 bases respectively, with 7 bases between them. The CDR3 totals 12 residues. Written as DNA, the CDR3 is TGCGCCAGCAGCTTGTTTGGCAACGAGCAGTACTTC. Encoded protein: CASSLFGNEQYF. The whole variable domain, remainder taken from reference TRBV5-1 and TRBJ2-7, is KAGVTQTPRYLIKTRGQQVTLSCSPISGHRSVSWYQQTPGQGLQFLFEYFSETQRNKGNFPGRFSGRQFSNSRSEMNVSTLELGDSALYLCASSLFGNEQYFGPGTRLTVT.

The chain carries TRBV4-1 and TRBJ2-7; 7 bases are a match to TRBD2. The CDR3 is made up of 16 amino acids. The germline V gene encodes CDR1 MGHRA and CDR2 YSYEKL. Trimming took 1 base from V and 4 from J; bases not matched to a gene: 10. CDR3 nucleotides: TGCGCCAGCAGCCAAGTGGTTCGCGGGAGTGGGTACGAGCAGTACTTC. Its translation is CASSQVVRGSGYEQYF.

This chain links TRBV25-1 with TRBJ2-3; D is perhaps TRBD2 (7 bases). This CDR3 is built from 11 residues. Germline CDR1 and CDR2: MGHDK and SYGVNS. Trimming took off 11 bases at V and 12 bases at J, with 18 bases between the two ends. The CDR3 loop is CAVVLRGAQYF. As DNA, the CDR3 is TGTGCCGTTGTGCTCCGGGGGGCCCAGTATTTT.

The chain links TRBV7-3 to TRBJ2-1, with 10 bases lining up with TRBD2. The CDR3 consists of 17 residues. Losses at the gene ends were 2 bases for V and 6 bases for J; bases not matched to a gene: 10. Germline values: CDR1 SGHTA, CDR2 FQGTGA. CDR3 sequence reads: CASSLGPSGSGGNEQFF. CDR3 nucleotide sequence: TGTGCCAGCAGCTTAGGGCCTAGCGGGAGTGGGGGCAATGAGCAGTTCTTC.

V is TRBV19 and J is TRBJ2-4; 7 positions agree with TRBD1. J was trimmed by 6 bases and V by 1 base; bases with no gene match: 0. The CDR3 sequence is 13 residues long. Germline assignment: CDR1 LNHDA and CDR2 SQIVND (reference sequence). The CDR3 loop reads CASSIGDRNIQYF. The CDR3 DNA sequence: TGTGCCAGTAGTATAGGGGACAGAAACATTCAGTACTTC. The full variable domain, rest sourced from reference TRBV19 and TRBJ2-4, is DGGITQSPKYLFRKEGQNVTLSCEQNLNHDAMYWYRQDPGQGLRLIYYSQIVNDFQKGDIAEGYSVSREKKESFPLTVTSAQKNPTAFYLCASSIGDRNIQYFGAGTRLSVL.

The V call is TRBV7-8, the J call TRBJ1-1; no clear D gene. This CDR3 has 15 residues. Germline V lookup: CDR1 SGHVS, CDR2 FQNEAQ. Trimming cost V 5 bases and J 5 bases, with 18 bases left between them. CDR3 coding DNA: TGTGCCAGCAGCAAAGGGTTGGGAGGGAGGACTGAAGCTTTCTTT. Encoded protein: CASSKGLGGRTEAFF.

The chain carries TRBV6-5 and TRBJ1-2; D not resolved. The CDR3 loop spans 16 amino acids. Germline assignment: CDR1 MNHEY and CDR2 SVGAGI. V was shortened by 0 bases and J by 3 bases, with 14 bases between the two germline ends. The CDR3 region is CASSYSIIRGDYGYTF. The CDR3 DNA follows: TGTGCCAGCAGTTACTCTATCATCCGCGGAGACTATGGCTACACCTTC.

This chain joins TRBV5-5 and TRBJ2-2; D gene ambiguous. The length of the CDR3 is 14 residues. The ends were cut back, 3 bases at V and 0 bases at J, with 6 bases in the middle. Germline CDR1 and CDR2: SGHKS and YYEKEE (reference sequence). The CDR3 DNA sequence: TGTGCCAGCAGCTCTTACTCGAACACCGGGGAGCTGTTTTTT. This translates into CASSSYSNTGELFF. The variable domain in full, with the rest retrieved from reference TRBV5-5 and TRBJ2-2, is DAGVTQSPTHLIKTRGQQVTLRCSPISGHKSVSWYQQVLGQGPQFIFQYYEKEERGRGNFPDRFSARQFPNYSSELNVNALLLGDSALYLCASSSYSNTGELFFGEGSRLTVL.

The chain has TRBV21-1 and TRBJ2-3; the table calls TRBD1, which could not be checked here. TRBV21-1 corresponds to a pseudogene. This CDR3 contains 14 residues. CDR3 sequence: CASSKQGSTDTQYF. The CDR3 DNA is TGTGCCAGCAGCAAACAGGGTTCCACAGATACGCAGTATTTT.

This clone was found once. The rearrangement links TRBV5-6 to TRBJ1-3; D gene unclear. The CDR3 is made up of 12 amino acids. Per germline, CDR1 SGHDT and CDR2 YYEEEE. V lost 2 bases, J lost 4 bases, and 4 bases lay in between. The chain's CDR3 is CASSLQGNTIYF. In DNA, the CDR3 is TGTGCCAGCAGCTTACAGGGAAACACCATATATTTT. The entire variable domain, with the rest obtained from reference TRBV5-6 and TRBJ1-3, is as follows: DAGVTQSPTHLIKTRGQQVTLRCSPKSGHDTVSWYQQALGQGPQFIFQYYEEEERQRGNFPDRFSGHQFPNYSSELNVNALLLGDSALYLCASSLQGNTIYFGEGSWLTVV.

The chain joins TRBV12-3 or TRBV12-4 to TRBJ2-1; perhaps TRBD2 as D (6 bases). This CDR3 region has 12 residues. V was cut by 6 bases and J by 12 bases, with 15 bases left in between. CDR3 nucleotide sequence: TGTGCCAGCAGCTCTGCGGGGCGAGGGCAGTTCTTC. Translating gives CASSSAGRGQFF.

This clone was counted once. The chain combines TRBV6-4 with TRBJ2-1; the match to TRBD2 covers 12 bases. V lost 3 bases and J lost 6; bases outside the gene matches: 0. CDR1 and CDR2 from the germline V gene are MRHNA and SNTAGT. This CDR3 spans 14 amino acids. The CDR3 DNA follows: TGTGCCAGCAGTGAACTAGCGGGGGGCAATGAGCAGTTCTTC. Encoded protein: CASSELAGGNEQFF.

The V gene is TRBV30, the J gene TRBJ2-1; no clear D. V gave up 8 bases and J gave up 3 bases, with 14 bases separating them. The CDR3 runs 13 residues. Looked up from germline, CDR1 is GTSNPN and CDR2 is SVGIG (reference sequence). The CDR3 sequence: CATSPGNYNEQFF. The DNA for the CDR3 is TGTGCCACAAGTCCTGGTAACTACAATGAGCAGTTCTTC.